The entry below describes one T cell receptor (beta chain). The data stem from a study of control samples from healthy donors and cancer patients. Libraries were prepared by immunoSEQ multiplex PCR; TCRdb keeps only in-frame clonotypes and omits some of them. The sample lists 70,000 or so clones, about four fifths occurring once. V was cut by 3 bases and J by 1 base, with 15 bases left in between. The CDR3 sequence is 16 residues long. The germline gives CDR1 SGDLS, CDR2 YYNGEE. Material for sequencing was blood. This sequence was found in a man aged 50-59 years in good health. The chain carries TRBV9 and TRBJ2-3, with D tentatively TRBD2 (6 bases). CDR3 sequence reads: CASSDPTSEGTDTQYF. DNA for the CDR3: TGTGCCAGCAGCGACCCGACTAGTGAAGGCACAGATACGCAGTATTTT.